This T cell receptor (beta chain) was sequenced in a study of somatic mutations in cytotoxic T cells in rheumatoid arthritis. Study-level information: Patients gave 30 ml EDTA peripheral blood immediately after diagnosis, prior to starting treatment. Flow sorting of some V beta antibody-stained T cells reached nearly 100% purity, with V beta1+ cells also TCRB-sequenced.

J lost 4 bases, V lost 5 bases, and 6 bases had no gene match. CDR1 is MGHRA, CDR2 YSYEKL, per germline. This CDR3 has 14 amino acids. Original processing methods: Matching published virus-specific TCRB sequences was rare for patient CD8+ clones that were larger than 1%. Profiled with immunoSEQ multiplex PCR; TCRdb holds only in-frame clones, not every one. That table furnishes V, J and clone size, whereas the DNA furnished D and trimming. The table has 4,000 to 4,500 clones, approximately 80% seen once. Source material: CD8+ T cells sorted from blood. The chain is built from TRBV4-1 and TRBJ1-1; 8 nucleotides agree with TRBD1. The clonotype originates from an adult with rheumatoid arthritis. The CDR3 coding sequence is TGCGCCAGCAGCTCCGGACAGGGAGGCACTGAAGCTTTCTTT. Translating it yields CASSSGQGGTEAFF.